A single sample gave rise to the 30 T cell receptor beta chains below, sequenced in a study of beta chain features in type 1 diabetes. Expressed TCRB transcripts were sequenced, since all the RNA that had been isolated was reverse transcribed. Some clones are missing from TCRdb's copy, which holds only in-frame ones; the method was immunoSEQ multiplex PCR. The table shows 620,000 or so clones, with around 16% occurring only once. Sequenced input: naive CD4+ T cells from blood. Receptors originate from a man aged 18 to 30 in good health.

V gene TRBV5-5 combines with J gene TRBJ2-1; 10 nucleotides match TRBD1. The trim removed 3 bases at V and 9 bases at J, leaving 12 bases unmatched. Per germline, CDR1 SGHKS and CDR2 YYEKEE (reference sequence). The CDR3 has 16 amino acids. In nucleotides, the CDR3 is TGTGCCAGCAGCTACTACCGGGACAGGGGATTGAGTGAGCAGTTCTTC. It yields the protein CASSYYRDRGLSEQFF.

Only a few counts were recorded for this clone. The chain carries TRBV29-1 and TRBJ2-2; 9 bases agree with TRBD1. The CDR3 extends over 14 amino acids. Trimming at V came to 5 bases and at J to 6 bases, leaving 7 bases not matched to a gene. Germline V gene data show CDR1 as SQVTM and CDR2 as ANQGSEA. In DNA, the CDR3 is TGCAGCGTTCAACAGGGGGCGATTTCCGGGGAGCTGTTTTTT. Its protein is CSVQQGAISGELFF.

Only a few counts were recorded for this clone. V usage is TRBV29-1 and J usage is TRBJ2-1; either TRBD1 or TRBD2 may fit D (6 bases each). V dropped 6 bases and J dropped 0 bases, with 18 bases sitting between them. The germline V gene has CDR1 SQVTM and CDR2 ANQGSEA. The CDR3 has 16 amino acids. In DNA form, the CDR3 reads TGCAGCGTCTCCGGGGGCGTGGCAAACTCCTACAATGAGCAGTTCTTC. Protein: CSVSGGVANSYNEQFF.

This clone was counted between two and nine times. The V and J genes are TRBV11-1 and TRBJ2-1, with TRBD2 matching over 7 bases. This CDR3 is built from 14 residues. CDR1 and CDR2 from the germline V gene are SGHAT and FQDESV (reference sequence). The trim removed 5 bases at V and 8 bases at J, leaving 9 bases unmatched. The CDR3 sequence is CASSRLAGSDEQFF. As DNA, the CDR3 is TGTGCCAGCAGCCGGTTAGCGGGTTCGGATGAGCAGTTCTTC.

This clone has only a few counts. This sequence joins TRBV4-1 and TRBJ1-1; D is possibly TRBD1 (5 bases). This CDR3 spans 14 amino acids. With 1 base removed from V and 6 bases from J, the gap between germline ends came to 12 bases. The germline gives CDR1 MGHRA, CDR2 YSYEKL. CDR3 nucleotides: TGCGCCAGCAGCCAAGGATTAGTGGGGGCTGAAGCTTTCTTT. This gives the protein CASSQGLVGAEAFF.

The rearrangement links TRBV18 to TRBJ2-7; 10 positions agree with TRBD1. This CDR3 contains 17 residues. J lost 5 bases, V lost 4 bases, and 14 bases had no gene match. Germline loops: CDR1 KGHSH, CDR2 LQKENI. CDR3: CASSLNSKGTGEHEQYF. Written as DNA, the CDR3 is TGTGCCAGCTCACTCAACTCGAAGGGGACAGGGGAGCACGAGCAGTACTTC.

The CDR3 DNA follows: TGTGCCAGTAGAGACAAGGCGGGCCCGAACACTGAAGCTTTCTTT. It yields the protein CASRDKAGPNTEAFF. The chain combines TRBV19 with TRBJ1-1; D is unresolved. CDR1 and CDR2 (germline): LNHDA, SQIVND (reference sequence). Trimming took off 6 bases at V and 1 base at J, with 15 bases between the two ends. The CDR3 is 15 amino acids.

CDR3: CSVDKGWQGRGNEQFF. CDR3 coding DNA: TGCAGCGTTGATAAAGGTTGGCAGGGGAGAGGGAATGAGCAGTTCTTC. The chain uses TRBV29-1 and TRBJ2-1; D is perhaps TRBD1 (6 bases). The CDR3 contains 16 residues. Germline CDR1 reads SQVTM; CDR2 reads ANQGSEA. Trimming stripped 3 bases from V and 7 bases from J, with 22 bases between.

This clone was observed at least ten times. The chain couples TRBV23-1 to TRBJ2-2; TRBD1 matches at 7 bases. TRBV23-1 is reported as an ORF; its role is uncertain. CDR3 length: 16 amino acids. Losses at the gene ends were 0 bases for V and 5 bases for J; bases not matched to a gene: 6. This chain's CDR3 is CASSQSDREGTGELFF. In nucleotides, the CDR3 is TGCGCCAGCAGTCAATCAGACAGGGAAGGGACCGGGGAGCTGTTTTTT.

In this sample, this clone turned up a few times. This chain links TRBV11-2 with TRBJ2-5; 7 nucleotides agree with TRBD1. In germline, CDR1 is SGHAT, CDR2 FQNNGV. This CDR3 contains 14 residues. The trim removed 5 bases at V and 5 bases at J, leaving 8 bases unmatched. The CDR3 spells CASSIDRVGETQYF. The CDR3 DNA reads as TGTGCCAGCAGCATCGACAGGGTGGGGGAGACCCAGTACTTC. Full variable domain (missing parts from reference TRBV11-2 and TRBJ2-5): EAGVAQSPRYKIIEKRQSVAFWCNPISGHATLYWYQQILGQGPKLLIQFQNNGVVDDSQLPKDRFSAERLKGVDSTLKIQPAKLEDSAVYLCASSIDRVGETQYFGPGTRLLVL.

The chain recombines TRBV7-2 with TRBJ1-3; TRBD1 agrees at 8 bases. Germline assignment: CDR1 SGHTA and CDR2 FQGNSA. CDR3 length equals 14 residues. J gave up 2 bases and V 6 bases, and 3 bases lay outside the gene matches. The DNA of the CDR3 is TGTGCCAGCAGATCAGGGGGCACTGGAAACACCATATATTTT. Protein sequence: CASRSGGTGNTIYF.

The genes are TRBV7-2 and TRBJ2-4, with D possibly called TRBD1 or TRBD2 (5 bases each). There are 15 residues in the CDR3. V lost 1 base and J lost 10, with 17 bases in between. Germline V CDR1 and CDR2: SGHTA, FQGNSA. The CDR3 is CASSLGRGRKLIQYF. CDR3 sequence (DNA): TGTGCCAGCAGCTTAGGCCGGGGACGGAAACTTATTCAGTACTTC. The variable domain in full, completed from reference TRBV7-2 and TRBJ2-4, reads GAGVSQSPSNKVTEKGKDVELRCDPISGHTALYWYRQSLGQGLEFLIYFQGNSAPDKSGLPSDRFSAERTGGSVSTLTIQRTQQEDSAVYLCASSLGRGRKLIQYFGAGTRLSVL.

CDR3 amino acids: CASSQEPSSYGYTF. The DNA for the CDR3 is TGTGCCAGCAGCCAAGAGCCTTCGTCCTATGGCTACACCTTC. The rearrangement uses TRBV4-2 and TRBJ1-2; D gene uncertain. Deletions cut 0 bases from V and 4 bases from J, with 9 bases between. Germline lookup yields CDR1 LGHNA and CDR2 YNFKEQ. The CDR3 loop spans 14 amino acids.

The chain links TRBV30 to TRBJ1-6, with D hard to call. Trimming left V 3 bases short and J 7 bases short, with 13 bases between. CDR3 length equals 14 residues. The germline gives CDR1 GTSNPN, CDR2 SVGIG (reference sequence). CDR3 nucleotides: TGTGCCTGGAGGCTAAAAGGCCTAAATTCACCCCTCCACTTT. It translates to CAWRLKGLNSPLHF.

This clone was picked up a small number of times. The chain is built from TRBV7-2 and TRBJ2-5; possibly TRBD1 for D (6 bases). The CDR3 is 15 amino acids. CDR1 is SGHTA, CDR2 FQGNSA, per germline. Trimming took off 5 bases at V and 0 bases at J, with 13 bases between the two ends. The CDR3 nucleotides are TGTGCCAGCAGCGCGAGGACAGAGTACCAAGAGACCCAGTACTTC. Protein: CASSARTEYQETQYF.

This clone was picked up a small number of times. The chain couples TRBV9 to TRBJ1-1; D gene ambiguous. The CDR3 spans 14 residues. CDR1 and CDR2 from the germline V gene are SGDLS and YYNGEE. V was cut by 2 bases and J by 0 bases, with 8 bases left in between. This CDR3 is CASSVDILNTEAFF. CDR3 DNA: TGTGCCAGCAGCGTTGACATTTTGAACACTGAAGCTTTCTTT. Drawing the rest from reference TRBV9 and TRBJ1-1, the complete variable domain is DSGVTQTPKHLITATGQRVTLRCSPRSGDLSVYWYQQSLDQGLQFLIQYYNGEERAKGNILERFSAQQFPDLHSELNLSSLELGDSALYFCASSVDILNTEAFFGQGTRLTVV.

There are a few counts of this clone. V gene TRBV11-3 combines with J gene TRBJ2-3; 8 nucleotides match TRBD1. The CDR3 is 15 amino acids. In germline, CDR1 is SGHNT, CDR2 YENEEA. Trimming removed 1 base from V and 2 bases from J; junction bases left unmatched: 2. CDR3 loop: CASSLGQGPTDTQYF. The CDR3 DNA reads TGTGCCAGCAGCTTAGGACAGGGGCCCACAGATACGCAGTATTTT.

V and J are TRBV4-3 and TRBJ1-3; D ambiguous. The CDR3 totals 15 residues. V dropped 4 bases and J dropped 0 bases, with 10 bases sitting between them. Germline CDR1 reads LGHNA; CDR2 reads YSLEER. DNA of the CDR3: TGCGCCAGCAGCCGCGGCGCGGACTCTGGAAACACCATATATTTT. Encoded protein: CASSRGADSGNTIYF.

The CDR3 nucleotides are TGTGCCAGCAGCACGTACGAGCAGTACTTC. It is translated as CASSTYEQYF. The V and J genes are TRBV5-8 and TRBJ2-7; D unclear. There are 10 residues in the CDR3. The germline CDR1 and CDR2 sequences are SGHTS and YDEGEE. V was pared by 4 bases and J by 4 bases, with 3 bases between.

This clone was recorded a few times. The chain is built from TRBV28 and TRBJ2-7; no definite D call. Germline V lookup: CDR1 MDHEN, CDR2 SYDVKM. Between the trimmed V and J ends, which lost 3 bases and 2 bases, there was a span of 8 bases. The CDR3 extends over 13 amino acids. The CDR3 nucleotides are TGTGCCAGCAGTTTTAGGGTCCCCTACGAGCAGTACTTC. Its protein product is CASSFRVPYEQYF.

The J gene is TRBJ1-2, the V gene TRBV9; D might be TRBD1 (5 bases). Germline-derived CDR1 and CDR2 are SGDLS and YYNGEE. V lost 0 bases and J 4 bases, leaving 13 bases between the germline ends. CDR3 length: 15 residues. In DNA form, the CDR3 reads TGTGCCAGCAGCGTAGATGCGACAGTTCTCTATGGCTACACCTTC. It codes for CASSVDATVLYGYTF.

This chain joins TRBV9 and TRBJ2-5, with a possible D match to TRBD2 (6 bases). The CDR3 is 14 amino acids. Trimming removed 3 bases from V and 1 base from J, with 10 bases in between. CDR1 and CDR2 from the germline V gene are SGDLS and YYNGEE. The CDR3 DNA reads as TGTGCCAGCAGCGGGACTAACGGCCAAGAGACCCAGTACTTC. Amino acids: CASSGTNGQETQYF. The full variable domain, its missing parts supplied by reference TRBV9 and TRBJ2-5, is DSGVTQTPKHLITATGQRVTLRCSPRSGDLSVYWYQQSLDQGLQFLIQYYNGEERAKGNILERFSAQQFPDLHSELNLSSLELGDSALYFCASSGTNGQETQYFGPGTRLLVL.

This clone was counted only a few times. The CDR3 sequence: CASSQRLTGELFF. CDR3 nucleotides: TGTGCCAGCAGCCAAAGACTCACCGGGGAGCTGTTTTTT. This chain links TRBV14 with TRBJ2-2; D ambiguous. With 2 bases removed from V and 4 bases from J, the gap between germline ends came to 5 bases. Looked up from germline, CDR1 is SGHDN and CDR2 is FVKESK. The CDR3 consists of 13 residues.

The V call is TRBV5-4, the J call TRBJ2-3; D is possibly TRBD2 (6 bases). The germline gives CDR1 SGHNT, CDR2 YYREEE (reference sequence). This CDR3 has 14 amino acids. V dropped 3 bases and J dropped 4 bases, with 12 bases sitting between them. Here the CDR3 reads CASSSGLGADTQYF. CDR3 nucleotide sequence: TGTGCCAGCAGCTCGGGACTTGGTGCAGATACGCAGTATTTT. Looking up the rest from reference TRBV5-4 and TRBJ2-3 gives the full variable domain: ETGVTQSPTHLIKTRGQQVTLRCSSQSGHNTVSWYQQALGQGPQFIFQYYREEENGRGNFPPRFSGLQFPNYSSELNVNALELDDSALYLCASSSGLGADTQYFGPGTRLTVL.

This clone was found a few times. This sequence joins TRBV20-1 and TRBJ2-7; no clear D gene. Trimming took 1 base from V and 11 from J, leaving 12 bases between them. CDR3 size: 11 residues. Germline lookup yields CDR1 DFQATT and CDR2 SNEGSKA (reference sequence). The CDR3, as DNA: TGCAGTGCTAGAGTAGTCAACACCGAGTACTTC. It is translated as CSARVVNTEYF.

The rearrangement joins TRBV7-3 to TRBJ2-2; D gene ambiguous. From germline, CDR1 is SGHTA and CDR2 FQGTGA. This CDR3 has 14 amino acids. Trimming removed 2 bases from V and 9 bases from J, with 13 bases in between. CDR3 DNA: TGTGCCAGCAGCTTACCGGACGCAAAAAGGGAGCTGTTTTTT. This gives the protein CASSLPDAKRELFF.

There are a few counts of this clone. The J gene is TRBJ1-4, the V gene TRBV29-1; tentatively, D is TRBD1 (6 bases). Per the germline V gene, CDR1 is SQVTM and CDR2 is ANQGSEA. Trimming took 6 bases from V and 8 from J, leaving 16 bases between them. The CDR3 covers 13 residues. The CDR3 sequence: CSVEPPGEEKLFF. DNA for the CDR3: TGCAGCGTCGAGCCCCCAGGGGAGGAAAAACTGTTTTTT.

Only a few counts were recorded for this clone. J is TRBJ1-5 and V is TRBV29-1; 8 bases fit TRBD1. The CDR3 is 14 amino acids. CDR1 and CDR2 (germline): SQVTM, ANQGSEA. V dropped 6 bases and J dropped 0; count of bases not matched to a gene: 4. In nucleotides, the CDR3 is TGCAGCGTCGGACAGGGCAATAGCAATCAGCCCCAGCATTTT. Its protein product is CSVGQGNSNQPQHF.

The V gene is TRBV7-3, the J gene TRBJ2-7; 8 positions match TRBD1. V was clipped by 4 bases and J by 6 bases; unmatched bases: 11. CDR3 length: 15 amino acids. Germline CDR1 reads SGHTA; CDR2 reads FQGTGA. The CDR3 bases are TGTGCCAGCAGCTCGCCTGGACAGGGAGGATCCGAGCAGTACTTC. This encodes CASSSPGQGGSEQYF.

This clone was found a few times. The V call is TRBV5-1, the J call TRBJ1-1, with a possible D match to TRBD1 (6 bases). The germline CDR1 and CDR2 sequences are SGHRS and YFSETQ. V was cut by 7 bases and J by 3 bases, with 13 bases left in between. This CDR3 has 13 amino acids. The CDR3 sequence: CASQGGPDTEAFF. For the CDR3, the DNA is TGCGCCAGCCAAGGGGGGCCCGACACTGAAGCTTTCTTT.